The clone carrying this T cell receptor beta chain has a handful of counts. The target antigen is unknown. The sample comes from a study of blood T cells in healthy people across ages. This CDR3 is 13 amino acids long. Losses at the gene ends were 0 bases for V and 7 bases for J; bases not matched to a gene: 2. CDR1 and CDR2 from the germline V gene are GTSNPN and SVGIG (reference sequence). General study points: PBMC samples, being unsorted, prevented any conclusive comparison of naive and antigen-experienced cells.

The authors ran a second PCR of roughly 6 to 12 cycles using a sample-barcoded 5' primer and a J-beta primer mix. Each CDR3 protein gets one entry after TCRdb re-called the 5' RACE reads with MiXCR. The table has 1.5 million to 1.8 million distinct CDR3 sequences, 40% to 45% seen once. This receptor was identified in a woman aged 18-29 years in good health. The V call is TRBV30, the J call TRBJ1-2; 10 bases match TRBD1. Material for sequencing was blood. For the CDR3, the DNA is TGTGCCTGGAGTGTGGGGACAGGGGTTGGCTACACCTTC. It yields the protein CAWSVGTGVGYTF.